These 8 T cell receptor beta chains were sequenced from one sample in a study of T-cell reconstitution after alpha-beta-depleted transplantation in children. The TCRbeta library was prepared with unique molecular identifiers. TCRdb re-derived calls from the PCR reads in MiXCR, one entry per CDR3 protein. This table has a few hundred thousand distinct CDR3 sequences, around 10% appearing once. The sequencing here drew on PBMCs, taken before TCRalphabeta/CD19-depleted stem cell transplant. These receptors all come from a boy younger than two with acute myeloid leukemia, due to receive a stem cell transplant.

This clonotype was picked up a small number of times. The chain links TRBV7-6 to TRBJ2-7; D might be TRBD1 (6 bases). CDR1 is SGHVS and CDR2 is FNYEAQ in the germline V gene. This CDR3 is built from 13 residues. The V end was cut by 4 bases, the J end by 2 bases, with 9 bases between. CDR3 sequence: CASSSRDTYEQYF. The CDR3 DNA reads TGTGCCAGCAGCTCTCGGGACACCTACGAGCAGTACTTC.

The rearrangement uses TRBV12-3 or TRBV12-4 and TRBJ1-2; D gene ambiguous. The CDR3 length is 13 residues. V lost 6 bases to trimming and J lost 4 bases, with 12 bases between them. The CDR3 DNA sequence: TGTGCCAGCAGGGAGCAGGTGGGCTATGGCTACACCTTC. Protein sequence: CASREQVGYGYTF.

The table lists this clonotype with a few counts. The J gene is TRBJ2-7, the V gene TRBV7-9; the D is unclear. The CDR3 runs 12 residues. V was shortened by 5 bases and J by 7 bases, with 12 bases between the two germline ends. Germline CDR1 reads SEHNR; CDR2 reads FQNEAQ (reference sequence). The CDR3 region has the DNA TGTGCCAGCAGCCCTCAGTCCGGGGAGCAGTACTTC. Translation gives CASSPQSGEQYF.

This clonotype was seen many times. This rearrangement joins TRBV12-3 or TRBV12-4 to TRBJ2-1; D gene uncertain. V was clipped by 7 bases and J by 10 bases, with 11 bases between them. The CDR3 spans 11 residues. As DNA, the CDR3 is TGTGCCAGCACCCCCGCAGAGGAGCAGTTCTTC. The encoded protein is CASTPAEEQFF.

This rearrangement joins TRBV2 to TRBJ2-5; D call uncertain. Trimming stripped 2 bases from V and 0 bases from J, with 13 bases between. This CDR3 is built from 16 residues. Looked up from germline, CDR1 is SNHLY and CDR2 is FYNNEI. The CDR3 DNA is TGTGCCAGCAGTGAACCCCTCAACCATTACCAAGAGACCCAGTACTTC. Translation: CASSEPLNHYQETQYF. The variable domain in full, with the rest retrieved from reference TRBV2 and TRBJ2-5, is EPEVTQTPSHQVTQMGQEVILRCVPISNHLYFYWYRQILGQKVEFLVSFYNNEISEKSEIFDDQFSVERPDGSNFTLKIRSTKLEDSAMYFCASSEPLNHYQETQYFGPGTRLLVL.

This clonotype was counted many times. The V and J genes are TRBV29-1 and TRBJ1-1; D is unclear. This CDR3 has 12 amino acids. Trimming cost V 6 bases and J 0 bases, with 8 bases left between them. From germline, CDR1 is SQVTM and CDR2 ANQGSEA. The CDR3, as DNA: TGCAGCGTCAGAAGTATGAACACTGAAGCTTTCTTT. Translation: CSVRSMNTEAFF. The variable domain in full, completed from reference TRBV29-1 and TRBJ1-1, reads SAVISQKPSRDICQRGTSLTIQCQVDSQVTMMFWYRQQPGQSLTLIATANQGSEATYESGFVIDKFPISRPNLTFSTLTVSNMSPEDSSIYLCSVRSMNTEAFFGQGTRLTVV.

This clonotype was observed many times. This chain links TRBV19 with TRBJ1-5; 9 bases are a match to TRBD1. Germline V gene sequence: CDR1 LNHDA, CDR2 SQIVND (reference sequence). The J segment lost 2 bases and the V segment lost 3 bases, leaving 5 bases of the junction unmatched. The CDR3 runs to 16 residues. Written as DNA, the CDR3 is TGTGCCAGTAGTATGGGACAGGGTCGAGGCAATCAGCCCCAGCATTTT. Its translation is CASSMGQGRGNQPQHF.

The chain combines TRBV12-3 or TRBV12-4 with TRBJ1-5, with 9 bases aligning to TRBD1. The CDR3 length is 15 residues. The trim removed 6 bases at V and 1 base at J, leaving 4 bases unmatched. CDR3 bases: TGTGCCAGCAGGCTGACAGGGGGAAGCAATCAGCCCCAGCATTTT. Its translation: CASRLTGGSNQPQHF.